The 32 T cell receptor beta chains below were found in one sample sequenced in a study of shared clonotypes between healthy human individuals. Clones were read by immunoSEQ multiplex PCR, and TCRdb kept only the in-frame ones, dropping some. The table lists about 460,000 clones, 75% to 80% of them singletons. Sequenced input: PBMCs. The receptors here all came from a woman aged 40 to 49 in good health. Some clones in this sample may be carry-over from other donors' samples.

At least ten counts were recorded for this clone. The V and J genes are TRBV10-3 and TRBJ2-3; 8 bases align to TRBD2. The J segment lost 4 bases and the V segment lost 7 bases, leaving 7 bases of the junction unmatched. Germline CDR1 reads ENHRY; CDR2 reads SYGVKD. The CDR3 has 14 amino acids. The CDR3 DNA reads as TGTGCCATCATGGGCGGGGGGTCGGCAGATACGCAGTATTTT. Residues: CAIMGGGSADTQYF.

The CDR3 is CSVRRGTYEQYF. Written as DNA, the CDR3 is TGCAGCGTCCGAAGGGGTACGTACGAGCAGTACTTC. The V and J genes are TRBV29-1 and TRBJ2-7; TRBD1 might be the D (5 bases). Trimming shortened V by 6 bases and J by 4 bases, and 13 bases separated the two germline ends. Germline-derived CDR1 and CDR2 are SQVTM and ANQGSEA. This CDR3 is built from 12 residues.

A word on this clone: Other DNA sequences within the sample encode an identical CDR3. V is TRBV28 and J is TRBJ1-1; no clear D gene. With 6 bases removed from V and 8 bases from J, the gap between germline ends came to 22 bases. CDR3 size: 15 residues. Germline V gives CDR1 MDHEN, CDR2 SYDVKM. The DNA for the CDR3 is TGTGCCAGCAGCCCCCCTAGGGAGGGAGTGACCGAAGCTTTCTTT. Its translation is CASSPPREGVTEAFF.

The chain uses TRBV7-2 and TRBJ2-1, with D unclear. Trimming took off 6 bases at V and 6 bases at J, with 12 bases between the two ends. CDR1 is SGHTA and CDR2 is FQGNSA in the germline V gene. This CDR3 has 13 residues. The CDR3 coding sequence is TGTGCCAGCAGACCTACTCCCTTCAATGAGCAGTTCTTC. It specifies CASRPTPFNEQFF. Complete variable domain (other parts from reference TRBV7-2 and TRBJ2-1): GAGVSQSPSNKVTEKGKDVELRCDPISGHTALYWYRQSLGQGLEFLIYFQGNSAPDKSGLPSDRFSAERTGGSVSTLTIQRTQQEDSAVYLCASRPTPFNEQFFGPGTRLTVL.

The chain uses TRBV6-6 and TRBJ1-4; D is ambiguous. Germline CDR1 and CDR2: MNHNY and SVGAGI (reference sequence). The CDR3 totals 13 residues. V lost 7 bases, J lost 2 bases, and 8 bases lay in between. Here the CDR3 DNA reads TGTGCCAGCACCAGGCGGACTAATGAAAAACTGTTTTTT. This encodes CASTRRTNEKLFF.

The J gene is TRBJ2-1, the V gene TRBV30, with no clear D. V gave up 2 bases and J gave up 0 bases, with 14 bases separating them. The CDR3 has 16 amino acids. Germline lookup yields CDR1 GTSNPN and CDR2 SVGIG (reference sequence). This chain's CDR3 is CAWSRDLLSSYNEQFF. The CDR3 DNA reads TGTGCCTGGAGTCGCGACTTGTTGAGCTCCTACAATGAGCAGTTCTTC. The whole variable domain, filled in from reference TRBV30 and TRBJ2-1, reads SQTIHQWPATLVQPVGSPLSLECTVEGTSNPNLYWYRQAAGRGLQLLFYSVGIGQISSEVPQNLSASRPQDRQFILSSKKLLLSDSGFYLCAWSRDLLSSYNEQFFGPGTRLTVL.

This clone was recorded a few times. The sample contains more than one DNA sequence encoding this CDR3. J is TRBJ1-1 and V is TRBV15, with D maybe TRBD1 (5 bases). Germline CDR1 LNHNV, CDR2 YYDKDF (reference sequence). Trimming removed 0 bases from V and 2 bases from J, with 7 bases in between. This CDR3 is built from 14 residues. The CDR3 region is CATSRDGGNTEAFF. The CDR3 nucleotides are TGTGCCACCAGCAGAGATGGGGGAAACACTGAAGCTTTCTTT.

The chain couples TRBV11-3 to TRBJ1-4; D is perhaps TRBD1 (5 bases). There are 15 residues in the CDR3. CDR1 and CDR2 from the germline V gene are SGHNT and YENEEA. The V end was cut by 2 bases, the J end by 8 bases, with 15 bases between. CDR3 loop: CASSLNSGAEEKLFF. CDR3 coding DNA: TGTGCCAGCAGCTTAAACTCCGGGGCGGAGGAAAAACTGTTTTTT.

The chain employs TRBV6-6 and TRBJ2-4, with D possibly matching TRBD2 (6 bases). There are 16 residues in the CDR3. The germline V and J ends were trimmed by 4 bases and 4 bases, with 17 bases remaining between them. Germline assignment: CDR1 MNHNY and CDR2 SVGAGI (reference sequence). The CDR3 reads CASSSSQDYVKNIQYF. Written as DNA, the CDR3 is TGTGCCAGCAGTTCCTCTCAGGACTACGTAAAAAACATTCAGTACTTC.

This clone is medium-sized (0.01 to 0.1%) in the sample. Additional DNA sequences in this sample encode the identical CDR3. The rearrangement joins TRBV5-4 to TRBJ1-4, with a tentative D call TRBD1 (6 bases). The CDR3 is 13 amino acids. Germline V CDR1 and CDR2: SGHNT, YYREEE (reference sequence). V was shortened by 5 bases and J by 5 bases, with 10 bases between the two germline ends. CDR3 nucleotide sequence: TGTGCCAGCAGAGGGGGGGAGAATGAAAAACTGTTTTTT. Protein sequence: CASRGGENEKLFF.

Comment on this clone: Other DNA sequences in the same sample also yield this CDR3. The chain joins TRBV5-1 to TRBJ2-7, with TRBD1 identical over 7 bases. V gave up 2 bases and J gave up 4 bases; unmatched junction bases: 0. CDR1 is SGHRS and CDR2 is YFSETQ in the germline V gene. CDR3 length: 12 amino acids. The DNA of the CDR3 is TGCGCCAGCAGCTTACAGGGGTACGAGCAGTACTTC. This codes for CASSLQGYEQYF.

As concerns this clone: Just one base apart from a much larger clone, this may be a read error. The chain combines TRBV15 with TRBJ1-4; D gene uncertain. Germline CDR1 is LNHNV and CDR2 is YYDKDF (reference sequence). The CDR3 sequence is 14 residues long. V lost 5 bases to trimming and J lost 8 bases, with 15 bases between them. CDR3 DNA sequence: TGTGCCACCAGCGACTACATATTTCAAGAAAAACTGTTTTTT. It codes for CATSDYIFQEKLFF. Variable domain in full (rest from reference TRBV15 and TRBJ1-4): DAMVIQNPRYQVTQFGKPVTLSCSQTLNHNVMYWYQQKSSQAPKLLFHYYDKDFNNEADTPDNFQSRRPNTSFCFLDIRSPGLGDTAMYLCATSDYIFQEKLFFGSGTQLSVL.

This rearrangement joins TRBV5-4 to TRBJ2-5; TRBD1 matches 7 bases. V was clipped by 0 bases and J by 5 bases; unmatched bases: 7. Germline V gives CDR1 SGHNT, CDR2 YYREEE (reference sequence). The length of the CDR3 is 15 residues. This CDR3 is CASSLAGTEFETQYF. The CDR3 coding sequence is TGTGCCAGCAGCTTGGCCGGGACAGAGTTTGAGACCCAGTACTTC.

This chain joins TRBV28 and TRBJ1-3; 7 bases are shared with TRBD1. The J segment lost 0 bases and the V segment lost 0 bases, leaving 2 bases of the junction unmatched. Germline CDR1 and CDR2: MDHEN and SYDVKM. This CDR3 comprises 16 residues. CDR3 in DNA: TGTGCCAGCAGTTTATGGGGGACAGTCTCTGGAAACACCATATATTTT. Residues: CASSLWGTVSGNTIYF.

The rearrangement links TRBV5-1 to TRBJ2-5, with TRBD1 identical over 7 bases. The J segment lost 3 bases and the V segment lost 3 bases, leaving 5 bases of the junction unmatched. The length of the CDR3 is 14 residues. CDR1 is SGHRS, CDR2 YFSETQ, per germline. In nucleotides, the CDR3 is TGCGCCAGCAGCTCAACAGGGGTGGAAGAGACCCAGTACTTC. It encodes CASSSTGVEETQYF.

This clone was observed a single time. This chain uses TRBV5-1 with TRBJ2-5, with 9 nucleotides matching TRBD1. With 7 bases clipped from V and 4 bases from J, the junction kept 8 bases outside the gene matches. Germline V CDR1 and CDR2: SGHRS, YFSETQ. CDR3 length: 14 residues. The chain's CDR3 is CASAPGQGGETQYF. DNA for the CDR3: TGCGCCAGCGCCCCGGGACAGGGTGGAGAGACCCAGTACTTC.

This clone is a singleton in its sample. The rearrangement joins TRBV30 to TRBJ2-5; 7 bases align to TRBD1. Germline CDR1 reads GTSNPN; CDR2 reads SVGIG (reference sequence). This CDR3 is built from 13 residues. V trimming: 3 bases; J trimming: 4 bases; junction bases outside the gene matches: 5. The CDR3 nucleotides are TGTGCCTGGAGGACAGGGTGGAGAGAGACCCAGTACTTC. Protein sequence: CAWRTGWRETQYF.

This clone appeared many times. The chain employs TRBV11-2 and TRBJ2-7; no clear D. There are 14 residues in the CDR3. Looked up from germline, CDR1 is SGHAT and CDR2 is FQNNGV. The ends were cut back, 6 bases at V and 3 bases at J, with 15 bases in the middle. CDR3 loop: CASSQTPPYYEQYF. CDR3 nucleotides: TGTGCCAGCAGTCAAACCCCCCCCTACTACGAGCAGTACTTC.

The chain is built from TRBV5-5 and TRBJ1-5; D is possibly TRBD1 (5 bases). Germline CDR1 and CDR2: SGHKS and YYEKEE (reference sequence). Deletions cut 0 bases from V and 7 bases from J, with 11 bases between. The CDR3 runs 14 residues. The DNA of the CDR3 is TGTGCCAGCAGCTTGGAATCGGGGGAGCAGCCCCAGCATTTT. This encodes CASSLESGEQPQHF.

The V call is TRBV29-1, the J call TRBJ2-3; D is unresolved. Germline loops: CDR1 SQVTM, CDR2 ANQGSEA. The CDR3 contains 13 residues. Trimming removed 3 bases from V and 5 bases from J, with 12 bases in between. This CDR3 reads CSVDARFGDTQYF. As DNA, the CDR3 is TGCAGCGTTGATGCCCGCTTTGGAGATACGCAGTATTTT.

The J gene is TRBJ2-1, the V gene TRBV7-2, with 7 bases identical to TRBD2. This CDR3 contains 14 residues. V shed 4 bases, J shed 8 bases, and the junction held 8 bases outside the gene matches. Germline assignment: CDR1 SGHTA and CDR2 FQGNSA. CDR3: CASSWDYDRDEQFF. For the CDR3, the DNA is TGTGCCAGCAGCTGGGACTACGACCGCGATGAGCAGTTCTTC. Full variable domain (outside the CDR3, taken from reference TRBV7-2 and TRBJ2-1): GAGVSQSPSNKVTEKGKDVELRCDPISGHTALYWYRQSLGQGLEFLIYFQGNSAPDKSGLPSDRFSAERTGGSVSTLTIQRTQQEDSAVYLCASSWDYDRDEQFFGPGTRLTVL.

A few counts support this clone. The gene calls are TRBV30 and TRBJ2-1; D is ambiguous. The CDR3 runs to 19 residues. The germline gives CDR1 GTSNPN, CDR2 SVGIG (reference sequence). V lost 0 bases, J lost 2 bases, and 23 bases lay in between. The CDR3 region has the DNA TGTGCCTGGAGTGTAGACCCCCCCTCTGGGCGGAGCACCTACAATGAGCAGTTCTTC. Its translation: CAWSVDPPSGRSTYNEQFF. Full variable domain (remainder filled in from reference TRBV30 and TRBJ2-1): SQTIHQWPATLVQPVGSPLSLECTVEGTSNPNLYWYRQAAGRGLQLLFYSVGIGQISSEVPQNLSASRPQDRQFILSSKKLLLSDSGFYLCAWSVDPPSGRSTYNEQFFGPGTRLTVL.

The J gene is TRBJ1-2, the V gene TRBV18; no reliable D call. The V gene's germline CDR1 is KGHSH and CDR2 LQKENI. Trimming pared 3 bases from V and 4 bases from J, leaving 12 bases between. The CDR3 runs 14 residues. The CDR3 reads CASSPQAASYGYTF. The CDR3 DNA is TGTGCCAGCTCACCCCAGGCGGCGAGCTATGGCTACACCTTC.

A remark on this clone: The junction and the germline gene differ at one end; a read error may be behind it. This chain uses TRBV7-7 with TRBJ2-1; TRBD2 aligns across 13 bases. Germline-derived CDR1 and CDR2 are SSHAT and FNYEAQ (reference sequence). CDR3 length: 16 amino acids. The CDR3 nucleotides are TGTGCTAGCAGCTTCGGACTAGCGGGAGCCCACAATGAGCAGTTCTTC. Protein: CASSFGLAGAHNEQFF.

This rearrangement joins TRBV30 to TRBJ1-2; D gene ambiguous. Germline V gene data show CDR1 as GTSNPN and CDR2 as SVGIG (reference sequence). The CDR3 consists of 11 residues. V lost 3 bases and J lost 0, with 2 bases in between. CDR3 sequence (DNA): TGTGCCTGGAGCTCTAACTATGGCTACACCTTC. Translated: CAWSSNYGYTF.

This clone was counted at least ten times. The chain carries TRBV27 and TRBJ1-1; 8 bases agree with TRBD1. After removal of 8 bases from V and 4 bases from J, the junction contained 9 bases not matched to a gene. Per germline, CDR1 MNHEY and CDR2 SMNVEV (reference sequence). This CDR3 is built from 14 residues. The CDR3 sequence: CASASRGRGTEAFF. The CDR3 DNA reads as TGTGCCAGCGCGAGCAGGGGGCGGGGCACTGAAGCTTTCTTT.

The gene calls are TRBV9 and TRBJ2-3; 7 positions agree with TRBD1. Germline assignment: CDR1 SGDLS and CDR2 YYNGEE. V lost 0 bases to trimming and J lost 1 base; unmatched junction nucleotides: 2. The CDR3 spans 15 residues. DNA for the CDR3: TGTGCCAGCAGCGTAGGTCAGGGGGGCACAGATACGCAGTATTTT. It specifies CASSVGQGGTDTQYF.

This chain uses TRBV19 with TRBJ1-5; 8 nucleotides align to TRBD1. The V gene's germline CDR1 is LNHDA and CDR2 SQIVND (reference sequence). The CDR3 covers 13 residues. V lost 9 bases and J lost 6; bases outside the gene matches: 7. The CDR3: CASSGQGGQPQHF. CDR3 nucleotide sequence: TGTGCCAGCTCTGGACAGGGCGGTCAGCCCCAGCATTTT.

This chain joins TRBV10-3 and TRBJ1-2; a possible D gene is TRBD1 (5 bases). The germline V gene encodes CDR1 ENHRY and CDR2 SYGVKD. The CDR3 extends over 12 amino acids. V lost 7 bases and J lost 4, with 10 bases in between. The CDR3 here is CAINSGAYGYTF. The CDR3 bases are TGTGCCATCAACTCCGGGGCCTATGGCTACACCTTC.

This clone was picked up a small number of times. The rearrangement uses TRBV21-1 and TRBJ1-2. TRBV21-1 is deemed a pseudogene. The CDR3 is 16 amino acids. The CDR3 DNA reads TGTGCCAGCAGCAAAACGAATCCAGAACGGAGCTATGGCTACACCTTC. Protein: CASSKTNPERSYGYTF.

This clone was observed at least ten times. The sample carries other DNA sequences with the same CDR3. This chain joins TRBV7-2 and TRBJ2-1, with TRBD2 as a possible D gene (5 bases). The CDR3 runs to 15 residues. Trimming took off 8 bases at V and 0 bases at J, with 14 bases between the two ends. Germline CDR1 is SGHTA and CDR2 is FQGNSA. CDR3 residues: CASRSLGSSYNEQFF. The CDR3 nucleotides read TGTGCCAGCCGTTCTCTAGGGAGCTCCTACAATGAGCAGTTCTTC.

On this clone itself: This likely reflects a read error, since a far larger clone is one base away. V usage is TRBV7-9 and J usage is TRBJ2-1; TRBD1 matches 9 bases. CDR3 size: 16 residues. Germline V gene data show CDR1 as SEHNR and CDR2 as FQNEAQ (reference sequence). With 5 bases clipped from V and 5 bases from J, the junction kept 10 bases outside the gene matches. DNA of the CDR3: TGTGCCAGCAGCACTAGACACAGGGGGCCCAACAATGAGCAGTTCTTC. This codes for CASSTRHRGPNNEQFF.